Presented here are 19 T cell receptor beta chains from one specimen sequenced in a study of early T cells in non-severe SARS-CoV-2 infection. Using its own MiXCR run on the 5' RACE reads, TCRdb lists one record per CDR3 protein. The data show around 110,000 distinct CDR3 sequences, 11% seen once. The sequenced sample consisted of whole blood. These TCRs come from an adult who was a healthcare worker with PCR-confirmed SARS-CoV-2 infection or an uninfected control (not recorded which).

This clonotype was seen a few times. The rearrangement uses TRBV11-2 and TRBJ2-1; a possible D gene is TRBD2 (6 bases). The CDR3 contains 12 residues. Germline CDR1 SGHAT, CDR2 FQNNGV. V was cut by 5 bases and J by 10 bases, with 12 bases left in between. The CDR3 region is CASSPMAGEQFF. The CDR3, as DNA: TGTGCCAGCAGCCCGATGGCGGGAGAGCAGTTCTTC.

This clonotype was seen ten or more times. The V and J genes are TRBV6-1 and TRBJ1-5; TRBD1 is a possible D gene (5 bases). The CDR3 contains 13 residues. Germline V CDR1 and CDR2: MNHNS, SASEGT. V shed 1 base and J shed 7 bases, with 8 bases lying between them. The CDR3 here is CASSEGWGQPQHF. The CDR3 nucleotides are TGTGCCAGCAGTGAAGGTTGGGGGCAGCCCCAGCATTTT.

As DNA, the CDR3 is TGTGCCAGCATTTATCTACAGGGGAACGGGGAGCTGTTTTTT. Amino acid sequence: CASIYLQGNGELFF. J is TRBJ2-2 and V is TRBV12-3 or TRBV12-4; 7 bases fit TRBD1. J was trimmed by 7 bases and V by 7 bases; bases with no gene match: 9. There are 14 residues in the CDR3.

The chain links TRBV7-8 to TRBJ2-2; 8 positions match TRBD1. This CDR3 region has 16 residues. CDR1 and CDR2 (germline): SGHVS, FQNEAQ. The trim removed 5 bases at V and 7 bases at J, leaving 12 bases unmatched. This CDR3 reads CASSRRGRIGHGELFF. In DNA form, the CDR3 reads TGTGCCAGCAGCCGCAGGGGGCGCATCGGTCACGGGGAGCTGTTTTTT.

This clonotype was seen ten or more times. The V call is TRBV28, the J call TRBJ2-3, with 9 nucleotides matching TRBD2. CDR1 is MDHEN and CDR2 is SYDVKM in the germline V gene. The CDR3 totals 15 residues. Trimming cost V 5 bases and J 5 bases; bases outside gene matches: 8. The CDR3, as DNA: TGTGCCAGCAGTCCGGGACTAGCAGGTAGAGATACGCAGTATTTT. This gives the protein CASSPGLAGRDTQYF.

The V gene is TRBV7-9, the J gene TRBJ2-2; D unresolved. Per germline, CDR1 SEHNR and CDR2 FQNEAQ (reference sequence). Trimming took 1 base from V and 2 from J, leaving 8 bases between them. The CDR3 has 15 residues. CDR3 protein: CASSLEGRNTGELFF. In DNA form, the CDR3 reads TGTGCCAGCAGCTTAGAAGGGCGAAACACCGGGGAGCTGTTTTTT.

This clonotype was detected many times. The V call is TRBV10-2, the J call TRBJ2-7; the D gene is possibly TRBD2 (5 bases). Trimming cost V 4 bases and J 6 bases, with 19 bases left between them. The CDR3 sequence is 15 residues long. The germline V gene has CDR1 WSHSY and CDR2 SAAADI. The CDR3 reads CASSVVRDGLSEQYF. The CDR3 DNA follows: TGCGCCAGCAGTGTCGTACGAGACGGACTTTCCGAGCAGTACTTC.

There are many counts of this clonotype. The chain joins TRBV12-3 or TRBV12-4 to TRBJ2-1; D remains ambiguous. The CDR3 contains 11 residues. V lost 6 bases and J 7 bases, leaving 7 bases between the germline ends. The CDR3, as DNA: TGTGCCAGCAGCCGTACTAATGAGCAGTTCTTC. As protein: CASSRTNEQFF.

This clonotype was detected many times. The chain employs TRBV18 and TRBJ1-4, with TRBD1 matching 8 bases. V was pared by 3 bases and J by 8 bases, with 2 bases of the junction left unmatched. CDR1 and CDR2 from the germline V gene are KGHSH and LQKENI. The CDR3 extends over 13 amino acids. The CDR3 reads CASSPGQVEKLFF. The CDR3 DNA is TGTGCCAGCTCACCGGGACAGGTCGAAAAACTGTTTTTT.

This clonotype was seen ten or more times. Here the CDR3 DNA reads TGTGCCAGCAGGCAGGGTTTTGGCTCGGGATACGAGCAGTACTTC. It yields the protein CASRQGFGSGYEQYF. The V gene is TRBV6-1, the J gene TRBJ2-7; the D call may be TRBD1 or TRBD2 (5 bases each). The length of the CDR3 is 15 residues. The germline gives CDR1 MNHNS, CDR2 SASEGT. Deletions cut 6 bases from V and 4 bases from J, with 19 bases between.

The table lists this clonotype with many counts. The junction differs from germline at one of its ends, possibly a read error. The chain recombines TRBV28 with TRBJ1-4; a possible D gene is TRBD1 (5 bases). Per germline, CDR1 MDHEN and CDR2 SYDVKM. The CDR3 covers 12 residues. The CDR3 sequence: CASSRGFEKLCF. The CDR3 coding sequence is TGTGCCAGCAGTAGGGGCTTTGAAAAACTGTGTTTT.

There are many counts of this clonotype. This rearrangement joins TRBV20-1 to TRBJ2-1; 10 bases line up with TRBD2. Per germline, CDR1 DFQATT and CDR2 SNEGSKA (reference sequence). CDR3 size: 14 residues. The CDR3 reads CSPATSSGRSGRFF. The CDR3 DNA follows: TGCAGCCCCGCCACGTCTAGCGGGAGATCCGGGCGGTTCTTC.

Only a few counts were recorded for this clonotype. The V and J genes are TRBV20-1 and TRBJ1-5; TRBD1 aligns across 7 bases. CDR3 size: 15 residues. V was clipped by 4 bases and J by 1 base; unmatched bases: 7. The germline V gene has CDR1 DFQATT and CDR2 SNEGSKA (reference sequence). The CDR3 DNA sequence: TGCAGTGCTACCAGGACAGGAATAAGCAATCAGCCCCAGCATTTT. This sequence encodes CSATRTGISNQPQHF.

The chain carries TRBV28 and TRBJ1-1; D call uncertain. Trimming took 4 bases from V and 7 from J, leaving 13 bases between them. The germline CDR1 and CDR2 sequences are MDHEN and SYDVKM. The CDR3 contains 13 residues. In DNA, the CDR3 is TGTGCCAGCAGTTCGAACAACAGAGGTGAAGCTTTCTTT. It encodes CASSSNNRGEAFF. The full variable domain, rest sourced from reference TRBV28 and TRBJ1-1, is DVKVTQSSRYLVKRTGEKVFLECVQDMDHENMFWYRQDPGLGLRLIYFSYDVKMKEKGDIPEGYSVSREKKERFSLILESASTNQTSMYLCASSSNNRGEAFFGQGTRLTVV.

This clonotype was detected ten times or more. The V call is TRBV12-3 or TRBV12-4, the J call TRBJ1-3, with D perhaps TRBD1 (5 bases). V lost 9 bases and J 3 bases, leaving 9 bases between the germline ends. The CDR3 runs 12 residues. The CDR3 sequence: CASMTDGNTIYF. CDR3 sequence (DNA): TGTGCCAGTATGACAGATGGAAACACCATATATTTT.

This clonotype was seen ten or more times. The gene calls are TRBV7-3 and TRBJ2-1; 9 positions match TRBD2. V lost 1 base to trimming and J lost 9 bases; unmatched junction nucleotides: 7. Germline CDR1 reads SGHTA; CDR2 reads FQGTGA. CDR3 length: 15 amino acids. CDR3 sequence: CASSLNSGSLAEQFF. The DNA of the CDR3 is TGTGCCAGCAGCTTAAATAGCGGGAGCTTGGCTGAGCAGTTCTTC.

This clonotype was seen a handful of times. J is TRBJ1-1 and V is TRBV2; D not resolved. There are 11 residues in the CDR3. Germline V gives CDR1 SNHLY, CDR2 FYNNEI. With 8 bases removed from V and 0 bases from J, the gap between germline ends came to 4 bases. The CDR3 loop reads CASGVNTEAFF. The CDR3 bases are TGTGCCAGCGGGGTGAACACTGAAGCTTTCTTT.

The CDR3 DNA reads as TGTGCCACCAGCAGAGATGCGAGGGGCTACACCTTC. It codes for CATSRDARGYTF. The rearrangement joins TRBV15 to TRBJ1-2; D gene ambiguous. The CDR3 totals 12 residues. Germline CDR1 reads LNHNV; CDR2 reads YYDKDF (reference sequence). V lost 0 bases to trimming and J lost 8 bases, with 7 bases between them.

This clonotype occurred many times. The gene calls are TRBV28 and TRBJ2-7; no definite D call. The CDR3 loop spans 14 amino acids. V was trimmed by 2 bases and J by 2 bases, leaving 10 bases between them. Germline CDR1 and CDR2: MDHEN and SYDVKM. The CDR3 region is CASSLVVAAYEQYF. DNA of the CDR3: TGTGCCAGCAGTTTAGTTGTGGCGGCCTACGAGCAGTACTTC.